This T cell receptor (beta chain) was obtained from a study of cytomegalovirus exposure and HLA in healthy donors. Findings and caveats of the study: Later on, analysis showed that most CMV-associated TCR beta chains appeared to be HLA-restricted.

Notes on this clone: The antigen remains undetermined.

CDR1 MNHEY and CDR2 SVGAGI come from the germline V gene. The V gene end was trimmed by 6 bases and the J gene end by 6 bases; junction bases not matched to a gene: 7. The CDR3 length is 13 residues. The PCR contained 60 Vbeta and 13 Jbeta primers. Produced via immunoSEQ multiplex PCR; TCRdb's table is partial and in-frame only. The sample yields some 150,000 clones, approximately 82% seen once. This TCR derives from a man aged 35 to 55 in good health and CMV-seronegative. V usage is TRBV6-5 and J usage is TRBJ1-1; 7 bases line up with TRBD1. Input material: PBMCs. CDR3: CASRPQGGAEAFF. The CDR3 DNA is TGTGCCAGCAGACCCCAGGGGGGCGCTGAAGCTTTCTTT.